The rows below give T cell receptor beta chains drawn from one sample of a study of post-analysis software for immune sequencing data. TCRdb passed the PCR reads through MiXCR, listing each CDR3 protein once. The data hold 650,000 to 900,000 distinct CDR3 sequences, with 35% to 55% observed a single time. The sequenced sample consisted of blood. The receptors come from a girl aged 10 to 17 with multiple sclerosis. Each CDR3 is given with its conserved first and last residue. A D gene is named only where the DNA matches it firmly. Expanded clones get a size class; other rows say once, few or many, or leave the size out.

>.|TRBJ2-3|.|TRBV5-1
CASSLDLPDGTDTQYF
TGCGCCAGCAGCTTGGACCTACCCGATGGCACAGATACGCAGTATTTT
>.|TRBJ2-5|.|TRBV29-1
CSVRTGSVTQYF
TGCAGCGTCCGGACCGGTAGCGTGACCCAGTACTTC
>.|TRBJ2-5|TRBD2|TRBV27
CASSSGRAGIQETQYF
TGTGCCAGCAGCTCCGGGCGAGCGGGGATACAAGAGACCCAGTACTTC
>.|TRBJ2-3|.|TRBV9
CASSVGTDTDTQYF
TGTGCCAGCAGCGTAGGGACAGACACAGATACGCAGTATTTT
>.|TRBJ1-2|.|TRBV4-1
CASSQEGVLYGYTF
TGCGCCAGCAGCCAAGAAGGTGTTCTTTATGGCTACACCTTC
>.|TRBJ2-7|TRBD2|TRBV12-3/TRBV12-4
CASSSIAGEAYEQYF
TGTGCCAGCAGCTCCATAGCGGGGGAGGCCTACGAGCAGTACTTC
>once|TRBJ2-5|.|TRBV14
CASSQGGGWGEQYF
TGTGCCAGCAGCCAAGGCGGAGGATGGGGGGAGCAGTACTTC
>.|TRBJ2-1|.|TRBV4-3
CASSPSRALRPHNEQFF
TGCGCCAGCAGCCCTTCAAGAGCCCTTCGGCCCCACAATGAGCAGTTCTTC
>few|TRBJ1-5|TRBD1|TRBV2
CASGSGTGGAKRPQHF
TGTGCCAGCGGATCCGGGACAGGGGGCGCGAAGCGGCCCCAGCATTTT
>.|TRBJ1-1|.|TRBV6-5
CASSYSNGATEAFF
TGTGCCAGCAGTTACTCGAATGGGGCCACTGAAGCTTTCTTT
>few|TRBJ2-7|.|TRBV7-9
CASSFTGLLYEQYF
TGTGCCAGCAGCTTTACGGGACTCCTCTACGAGCAGTACTTC
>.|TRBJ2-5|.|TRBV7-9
CASSWWRGETQYF
TGTGCCAGCAGCTGGTGGAGAGGAGAGACCCAGTACTTC
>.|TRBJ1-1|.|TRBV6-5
CASKRSMNTEAFF
TGTGCCAGCAAACGGAGCATGAACACTGAAGCTTTCTTT
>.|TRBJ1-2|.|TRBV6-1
CASRDGGYYGYTF
TGTGCCAGCAGGGACGGGGGCTACTATGGCTACACCTTC
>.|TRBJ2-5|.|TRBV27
CTSSPGSRETQYF
TGTACCAGCAGTCCGGGCAGCAGGGAGACCCAGTACTTC
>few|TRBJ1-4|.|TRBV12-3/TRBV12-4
CASSSSDRVDEKLFF
.
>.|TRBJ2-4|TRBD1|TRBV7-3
CASSDRGQGNIQYF
TGTGCCAGCAGCGACAGGGGACAGGGAAACATTCAGTACTTC
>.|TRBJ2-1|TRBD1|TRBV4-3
CASSPGTGSWNNEQFF
TGCGCCAGCAGCCCAGGGACAGGGAGTTGGAACAATGAGCAGTTCTTC
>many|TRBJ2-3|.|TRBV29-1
CSVHGSLEGGSPSTDTQYF
TGCAGCGTTCATGGCTCCCTAGAAGGTGGATCTCCTAGCACAGATACGCAGTATTTT
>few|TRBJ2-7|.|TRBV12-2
CASRLELAGVSYEQYF
TGTGCAAGTCGCTTAGAGCTAGCGGGGGTTTCCTACGAGCAGTACTTC
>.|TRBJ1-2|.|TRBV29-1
CSVLAPAGSNYGYTF
TGCAGCGTTCTGGCCCCGGCAGGGTCTAACTATGGCTACACCTTC
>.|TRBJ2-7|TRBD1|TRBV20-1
CSPRGGFADRGLDYEQYF
TGCAGTCCAAGGGGAGGGTTCGCGGACAGGGGGCTTGACTACGAGCAGTACTTC
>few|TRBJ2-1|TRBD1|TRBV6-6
CASSNRDRAYNEQFF
TGTGCCAGCAGTAACCGGGACAGGGCCTACAATGAGCAGTTCTTC
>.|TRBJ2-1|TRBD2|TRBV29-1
CSVDSGRATYNEQFF
TGCAGCGTTGATAGCGGGAGGGCTACCTACAATGAGCAGTTCTTC
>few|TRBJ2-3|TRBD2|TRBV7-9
CASSLTSGRRADTQYF
TGTGCCAGCAGCCTAACTAGCGGTCGTCGGGCAGATACGCAGTATTTT
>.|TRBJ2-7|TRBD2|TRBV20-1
CSARDSGKTYEQYF
TGCAGTGCTAGAGATAGCGGGAAAACCTACGAGCAGTACTTC
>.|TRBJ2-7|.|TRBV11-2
CASSLETHEQYF
TGTGCCAGCAGCTTAGAGACCCACGAGCAGTACTTC
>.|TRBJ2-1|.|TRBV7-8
CASSLTGSYEQFF
TGTGCCAGCAGCTTAACCGGGAGCTATGAGCAGTTCTTC